This entry concerns a single T cell receptor (beta chain). Its antigen is undetermined. Each donor gave around 9.6 milliliters of peripheral blood. This entry belongs to a study of blood T cells in healthy people across ages. PCR was performed a second time for about 7 to 12 cycles using a sample-barcoded 5' primer and a J-beta primer mix. All cDNA molecules were each tagged by a template-switch adaptor with 12 random nucleotides. TCRdb used MiXCR to reprocess the 5' RACE reads, holding one entry per CDR3 protein. The table has about 580,000 distinct CDR3 sequences, more than 45% seen once. General study results and limits: Bulk PBMC profiling left naive and antigen-experienced comparisons inconclusive. TCR beta diversity per million T cells fell roughly linearly with age.

The CDR3 covers 17 residues. Germline V gene sequence: CDR1 MNHNS, CDR2 SASEGT. Trimming cost V 6 bases and J 2 bases, with 23 bases left between them. What was sequenced was blood. The origin of this receptor is an elderly man in good health. The V call is TRBV6-1, the J call TRBJ2-7; a weak D match, TRBD2 (6 bases). The CDR3 loop reads CASRAFGAGIATYEQYF. CDR3 DNA sequence: TGTGCCAGCAGAGCCTTTGGCGCGGGAATAGCGACCTACGAGCAGTACTTC.